This T cell receptor (beta chain) was recovered during a study of neurological immune-mediated disorders. MiXCR was run by TCRdb on the 5' RACE reads, yielding one entry per CDR3 protein. The repertoire holds some 65,000 distinct CDR3 sequences, with roughly 5% as singletons. Deletions cut 7 bases from V and 4 bases from J, with 17 bases between. This CDR3 has 15 residues. V usage is TRBV12-3 or TRBV12-4 and J usage is TRBJ2-1; tentative D call: TRBD1 (6 bases). The TCR was taken from a woman younger than 45 with multiple sclerosis. Specimen: PBMCs. Here the CDR3 reads CASTVSGTQYNEQFF. The CDR3, as DNA: TGTGCCAGCACCGTCTCCGGGACACAATACAATGAGCAGTTCTTC.